This is a list of T cell receptor beta chains from one sample in a study of T-cell reconstitution after alpha-beta-depleted transplantation in children. Via MiXCR, TCRdb re-called the PCR reads, giving one row per CDR3 protein. The sample lists about 580,000 distinct CDR3 sequences, approximately 30% occurring once. The sequencing here drew on PBMCs, taken before TCRalphabeta/CD19-depleted stem cell transplant. The source is a boy younger than two with Wiskott-Aldrich syndrome, due to receive a stem cell transplant. Both conserved end residues are part of each CDR3. The order of the fields is CDR3 length, D gene, J gene, V gene, clone size, CDR3 protein, CDR3 DNA. D genes are given only for firm matches. Clone size is stated in some rows and not others, as once, few, many or a class when expanded.

15 | TRBD2 | TRBJ2-7 | TRBV20-1 | . | CSAPGLAGAAYEQYF | TGCAGTGCCCCAGGACTAGCGGGTGCCGCCTACGAGCAGTACTTC
16 | TRBD2 | TRBJ2-7 | TRBV20-1 | . | CSAYAPGLVLGYEQYF | TGCAGTGCTTACGCACCCGGACTAGTGTTAGGGTACGAGCAGTACTTC
18 | . | TRBJ2-5 | TRBV2 | few | CASSPRPGPDRAGETQYF | TGTGCCAGCAGCCCACGACCAGGCCCGGACAGAGCCGGAGAGACCCAGTACTTC
14 | TRBD1 | TRBJ2-7 | TRBV5-1 | . | CASTTGTGGVEQYF | TGCGCCAGTACTACCGGGACAGGGGGCGTCGAGCAGTACTTC
15 | . | TRBJ2-7 | TRBV7-2 | . | CASSLAALLSGEQYF | TGTGCCAGCAGCTTAGCCGCCCTGTTGAGCGGGGAGCAGTACTTC
16 | TRBD1 | TRBJ1-2 | TRBV12-3/TRBV12-4 | few | CASSLEGGQGAYGYTF | TGTGCCAGCAGTTTAGAGGGGGGACAGGGGGCGTATGGCTACACCTTC
16 | TRBD2 | TRBJ2-1 | TRBV5-1 | few | CASSLDATSGRNEQFF | TGCGCCAGCAGCTTGGATGCGACTAGCGGTCGCAATGAGCAGTTCTTC
14 | . | TRBJ2-2 | TRBV5-1 | few | CASSRVANTGELFF | TGCGCCAGCAGCCGTGTAGCGAACACCGGGGAGCTGTTTTTT
16 | . | TRBJ2-7 | TRBV27 | . | CASSSWVRLAPYEQYF | TGTGCCAGCAGTTCATGGGTCAGGCTAGCCCCCTACGAGCAGTACTTC
16 | TRBD2 | TRBJ2-2 | TRBV7-9 | . | CASSASGRSNTGELFF | TGTGCCAGCAGCGCTAGCGGGAGGTCGAACACCGGGGAGCTGTTTTTT
15 | TRBD2 | TRBJ2-5 | TRBV5-1 | . | CASSLSSGSHETQYF | TGCGCCAGCAGCTTGTCTAGCGGGAGCCACGAGACCCAGTACTTC
18 | TRBD2 | TRBJ2-1 | TRBV5-1 | few | CASSFLPLGLAGADEQFF | TGCGCCAGCAGCTTCCTCCCCTTGGGACTAGCGGGAGCTGATGAGCAGTTCTTC
17 | . | TRBJ2-1 | TRBV6-1 | . | CASSRKLRLVKNNEQFF | TGTGCCAGCAGTAGGAAACTGCGACTAGTTAAGAACAATGAGCAGTTCTTC
18 | TRBD1 | TRBJ2-6 | TRBV5-1 | . | CASSHWTGSGTGANVLTF | TGCGCCAGCAGCCATTGGACAGGGAGTGGAACTGGGGCCAACGTCCTGACTTTC
16 | TRBD2 | TRBJ2-1 | TRBV5-5 | . | CASSWKGLAGMNEQFF | TGTGCCAGCAGCTGGAAGGGACTAGCGGGAATGAATGAGCAGTTCTTC
18 | TRBD1 | TRBJ1-3 | TRBV20-1 | . | CSARPSPGQDASGNTIYF | TGCAGTGCTAGACCCTCCCCGGGACAGGATGCCTCTGGAAACACCATATATTTT
13 | . | TRBJ1-1 | TRBV5-1 | few | CASRTGGDTEAFF | TGCGCCAGCCGAACCGGGGGGGACACTGAAGCTTTCTTT
15 | . | TRBJ2-5 | TRBV20-1 | . | CSASAGAGTQETQYF | TGCAGTGCTAGTGCGGGGGCCGGGACCCAAGAGACCCAGTACTTC
16 | . | TRBJ2-1 | TRBV7-8 | . | CASSSSSWPDYNEQFF | TGTGCCAGCAGCTCCAGCTCATGGCCAGATTACAATGAGCAGTTCTTC
15 | . | TRBJ2-7 | TRBV15 | few | CATSREGIYSYEQYF | TGTGCCACCAGCAGAGAAGGTATCTACTCCTACGAGCAGTACTTC
15 | TRBD1 | TRBJ1-5 | TRBV5-5 | few | CASSGQGADNQPQHF | TGTGCCAGCAGCGGACAGGGGGCTGACAATCAGCCCCAGCATTTT
14 | TRBD2 | TRBJ2-3 | TRBV29-1 | . | CSVLLAGGADTQYF | TGCAGCGTTTTACTAGCGGGAGGGGCAGATACGCAGTATTTT